Below, one TCR beta chain is given with its context. This clone's antigen is unknown. The data originate from a study of cytomegalovirus exposure and HLA in healthy donors (dated by TCRdb to 2015 to 2018). About the study as a whole: An earlier analysis of several hundred of the donors reported 250 to 350 Gb of sequence data and 95 million to 130 million unique TCR beta sequences obtained from around 170 million T cells. Donor age, sex, ethnicity and CMV serostatus were collected together with the repertoire data. Among some 410 genotyped donors of the cohort, an average of approximately 200,000 unique TCR beta nucleotide sequences was sequenced per donor, of which about 19% were non-productive. All discovery cohort repertoires had been generated using a single sequencing platform. Because of strong linkage in the cohort, roughly five DR-DQ haplotypes were treated as single units for association and clustering. HLA typing covered class I and class II loci at four-digit resolution. Typing coverage differed by locus: A, B, C, DRB1 and DQB1 were typed in about 620-630 donors, DQA1 in about 500, DPA1 in around 580, and DPB1 in 400 to 480. A later genetic analysis used genome-wide SNP genotypes for about 65% of the 666 donors, treating that subset as a discovery cohort. About 280 gigabases of sequencing data and 70 million to 95 million unique TCR sequences made up an early release that covered around 640 HLA-typed donors. Besides the first cohort of roughly 700 subjects, a separate validation cohort made up of 120 or so different subjects was used. An earlier analysis of some 500 of the donors applied high-throughput TCR beta sequencing to assess whether each TCR beta V gene segment acted as functional or pseudogenic. Using immunosequencing, the study profiled T cell repertoires from approximately 700 subjects and related those repertoires to cytomegalovirus serostatus. The study combined high-throughput TCR immunosequencing, statistical association of individual TCRs with disease status, and machine learning to predict cytomegalovirus infection status. A later analysis re-analyzed previously published TCR beta repertoires from 650 to 800 donors and added high-resolution HLA genotyping to study TCR occurrence patterns. The genetic ancestry cluster associated with self-reported Caucasian donors included over 80% of the 398 genotyped donors. The aim of the study was to test whether cataloging public T cell receptors could identify signatures of past pathogen exposure. The later analysis used no new phenotypic data to find candidate immune exposures, relying instead on TCR beta sequences and their occurrence across donors. Points the paper makes about the study in general: A further reported finding was that TCR beta sequences accurately predicted the HLA-A and HLA-B alleles for most subjects in the first cohort. Three of the identified cytomegalovirus-associated TCR beta chains were confirmed in vitro to be specific for cytomegalovirus antigens. Most CMV-associated TCR beta chains appeared to be HLA-restricted in a later analysis, and the HLA associations seemed to be driven largely by CMV exposure. Linkage disequilibrium might explain the correlated functional status among segregating V segments, but an unknown experimental factor could not be excluded. While some public TCRs were present in many individuals, most TCR sequences turned up only very rarely across donors. In a later analysis, HLA-associated TCR beta chains were found to be more clonally expanded and to have lower generation probabilities than equally common non-associated chains. The only immune exposure information available for the cohort was CMV serostatus. Compared with the approximately 710-donor mean, donors in an Asian-associated ancestry cluster had fewer N-insertions in productive TCRs, according to a later genetic analysis. In both the original and validation cohorts, the classifier was reported to diagnose cytomegalovirus status with high specificity and sensitivity. Because HLA typing was unavailable for some donors at each locus, only the typed subset was used in association tests. Presence/absence analyses assumed roughly uniform sequencing depth across donors, an assumption that may not hold. The authors suggested that the approach could potentially be generalized to other disease states and immunological phenotypes. Only TCR beta chains were sequenced in this cohort, and the absence of alpha or paired-chain data limited detectable features. A group of highly shared sequence variants was considered likely to be a technical artifact of the sequencing pipeline. Some IMGT-functional V segments, including TRBV6-2 and TRBV6-3, could not be distinguished by the 87-base-pair reads and were therefore excluded. Strong co-occurrence of HLA alleles, especially DR and DQ, made assigning TCR associations to individual alleles difficult. Specific HLA alleles were associated with 18,000 or so TCR beta sequences at a false discovery rate of 0.05 in a later analysis. In a later genetic analysis, a missense DCLRE1C variant was associated with V-gene and J-gene trimming of TCR beta chains, and the association was replicated in an independent cohort. The study gave a list of more than 150 TCR beta chains associated with cytomegalovirus. In an earlier analysis of about 600 of the donors, most TCR beta V segments appeared in productive rearrangements about 87% or about 30% of the time, broadly matching IMGT annotations. A later analysis found that TCR association rates varied across HLA loci, with DRB1 alleles showing the most associated TCRs and HLA-C alleles the fewest. Roughly 17 rarely observed V segments, including chromosome 9 orphons, were excluded from the earlier analysis of about 600 of the donors because counts were too low. According to a later analysis, parvovirus B19, influenza, CMV and Epstein-Barr virus appeared linked to several top co-occurrence clusters.

Cut back by 2 bases and 2 bases, the V and J ends lie 4 bases apart. CDR1 and CDR2 (SEHNR, FQNEAQ) derive from the germline V gene (reference sequence). Its CDR3 holds 14 amino acids, cysteine through phenylalanine. Only the CDR3 DNA stays, 42 bases, in frame from base 1. Libraries were constructed by the immunoSEQ multiplex PCR assay. For the multiplex PCR, a mixture combining 60 forward primers for TCR Vbeta segments and 13 reverse primers for TCR Jbeta segments was used. Amplification of the CDR3 region of rearranged TCR beta genes was performed with a multiplex PCR assay on genomic DNA. The Illumina HiSeq System was used to sequence the amplified TCR beta libraries as 87-base-pair reads. The authors processed their data as follows. In a later analysis, 70 million to 95 million unique TCR beta chains were counted across the roughly 670 repertoires, and roughly 11 million of these chains were shared by at least two donors. Raw reads were error-corrected and collapsed into unique sequences with a nearest-neighbor algorithm that merged closely related sequences to remove PCR and sequencing errors. Alignment of CDR3 sequences to IMGT reference sequences was used to assign V, D and J gene segments. For a sequence to be retained, a match of at least six nucleotides was required to both a V gene segment and a J gene segment. Rearrangements were classified as productive when the CDR3 lacked stop codons and remained in frame with V and J, and all other rearrangements were classified as non-productive. Following IMGT convention, CDR3 was defined as the stretch from the second conserved V-encoded cysteine up to the conserved J-encoded phenylalanine. In an earlier analysis of around 640 of the donors, sequences lacking an unambiguous match to a single V gene segment were excluded. In an earlier analysis of several hundred of the donors, V segments were called functional above 56.7% productive rearrangements and were called segregating when the between-donor standard deviation exceeded 5%. To diagnose cytomegalovirus status from the catalog of TCR beta chain sequences, a statistical classification framework was built. A later analysis assigned V and J genes by comparing TCR nucleotide sequences with IMGT/GENE-DB human TR gene sequences. The TCRdist pipeline was used in a later analysis to assign CDR3 sequences and most-parsimonious VDJ recombination scenarios. In a later analysis, every TCR beta chain was defined by the combination of its CDR3 amino acid sequence and its V-gene family, and reads without a unique V-gene family were dropped. To address suspected cross-contamination and a sequencing artifact, a later analysis removed 450 to 700 highly shared, low-generation-probability nucleotide sequences. In a later analysis, a clonal expansion index for each public chain was calculated from normalized within-repertoire ranks of inferred template counts. Generation probabilities in a later analysis came from a VDJ recombination model fitted to out-of-frame rearrangements, and those results were checked against IGoR. In a later analysis, TCR-TCR, TCR-HLA and TCR-CMV co-occurrence was scored with hypergeometric tests, and a repertoire-size bias correction was applied to TCR pairs. To estimate false discovery rates, a later analysis permuted the HLA or CMV assignments 20 times. In a later analysis, co-occurring TCRs were grouped using DBSCAN, with TCRdist sequence similarity added in when clustering inside HLA-allele-positive subsets. For co-occurrence clustering, repertoires with fewer than 30,000 or more than 120,000 public chains were excluded, along with about five repertoires with anomalous nucleotide sharing. TCRdb stores this immuneACCESS table with in-frame sequences only. Part of the clones is absent; in the studies checked, under half of the shortfall reflects unresolved V genes, and no reason is known for the rest. That table supplies the V and J calls and clone size; D and trimming were determined from the DNA. The record for this sample contains approximately 200,000 clones. In total, the top ten clones hold 0.65% to 0.75% of the sample.

The cohort was made up of approximately 670 healthy bone marrow donors. At the time of sampling, all cohort members were nominally healthy, though unrecorded immune exposures were likely present. The donor was CMV seronegative and belonged to the group of 352 seronegative cohort members. Each donor provided a peripheral blood sample, and peripheral blood mononuclear cells were used for TCR beta sequencing. The Qiagen DNeasy Blood Extraction Kit was used to extract genomic DNA from the blood cell samples. The rearrangement combines TRBV7-9 with TRBJ2-6, with no reliable assignment of the D segment. Specimen: PBMCs. This sequence was found in a boy younger than 18 in good health and CMV-seronegative. The encoded CDR3 is CASSLFTGANVLTF. The nucleotide sequence reads as follows: TGTGCCAGCAGCTTATTCACTGGGGCCAACGTCCTGACTTTC.